These 2 T cell receptor beta chains share one sample of origin, sequenced in a study of CD8+ T cells in alopecia areata. The treatment was: oral pan-JAK inhibitor, 5-10 mg twice daily. cDNA serving as the sequencing template came from extracted, reverse transcribed RNA. The table came from immunoSEQ multiplex PCR; TCRdb's copy has only in-frame clones and leaves some out. The sample carries roughly 220,000 clones, 35% to 40% recorded once. Sequenced material: CD4+ T cells sorted from blood, taken at approximately week 30, from a patient treated with tofacitinib. These receptors came from a human donor with alopecia areata.

This clone has only one observation. This rearrangement joins TRBV13 to TRBJ2-1; D is ambiguous. The CDR3 runs 14 residues. The V gene's germline CDR1 is PRHDT and CDR2 FYEKMQ (reference sequence). Deletions cut 2 bases from V and 2 bases from J, with 7 bases between. The CDR3 DNA reads TGTGCCAGCAGCTTAAGTCTCACCTACAATGAGCAGTTCTTC. Translation: CASSLSLTYNEQFF. The full variable domain, rest sourced from reference TRBV13 and TRBJ2-1, is AAGVIQSPRHLIKEKRETATLKCYPIPRHDTVYWYQQGPGQDPQFLISFYEKMQSDKGSIPDRFSAQQFSDYHSELNMSSLELGDSALYFCASSLSLTYNEQFFGPGTRLTVL.

There are a few counts of this clone. The chain recombines TRBV23-1 with TRBJ1-4; 10 nucleotides match TRBD1. TRBV23-1 is placed among ORFs of uncertain function. This CDR3 contains 19 residues. V dropped 9 bases and J dropped 7; count of bases not matched to a gene: 23. The CDR3 coding sequence is TGCGCCAGGACCCCCGAGGACAGGGGGGAAGGGCGGAGGATTGAAAAACTGTTTTTT. This sequence encodes CARTPEDRGEGRRIEKLFF.